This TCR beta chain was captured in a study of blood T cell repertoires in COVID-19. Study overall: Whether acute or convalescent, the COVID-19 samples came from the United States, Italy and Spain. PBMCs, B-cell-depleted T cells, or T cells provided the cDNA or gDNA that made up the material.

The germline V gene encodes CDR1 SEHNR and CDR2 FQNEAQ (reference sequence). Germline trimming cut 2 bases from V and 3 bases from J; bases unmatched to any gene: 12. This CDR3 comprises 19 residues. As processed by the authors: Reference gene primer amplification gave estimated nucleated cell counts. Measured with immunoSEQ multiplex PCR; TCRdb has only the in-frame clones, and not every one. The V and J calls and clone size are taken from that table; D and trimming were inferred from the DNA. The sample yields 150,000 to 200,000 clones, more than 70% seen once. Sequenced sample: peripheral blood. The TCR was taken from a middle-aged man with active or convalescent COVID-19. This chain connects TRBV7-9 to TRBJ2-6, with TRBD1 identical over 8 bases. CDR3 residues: CASSLRGAGGAFGANVLTF. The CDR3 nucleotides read TGTGCCAGCAGCTTACGCGGTGCAGGGGGCGCTTTTGGGGCCAACGTCCTGACTTTC.